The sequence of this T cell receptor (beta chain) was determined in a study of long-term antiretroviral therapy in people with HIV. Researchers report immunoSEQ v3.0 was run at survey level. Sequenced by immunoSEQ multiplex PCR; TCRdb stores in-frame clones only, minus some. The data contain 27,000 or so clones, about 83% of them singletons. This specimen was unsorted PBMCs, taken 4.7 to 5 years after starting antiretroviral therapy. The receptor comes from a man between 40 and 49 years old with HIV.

Written as DNA, the CDR3 is TGTGCCAGCAGCTTAAACTCTGGAAACACCATATATTTT. Residues: CASSLNSGNTIYF. The chain couples TRBV7-9 to TRBJ1-3; D unclear. V was clipped by 2 bases and J by 0 bases, with 2 bases between them. Looked up from germline, CDR1 is SEHNR and CDR2 is FQNEAQ (reference sequence). The CDR3 runs 13 residues.